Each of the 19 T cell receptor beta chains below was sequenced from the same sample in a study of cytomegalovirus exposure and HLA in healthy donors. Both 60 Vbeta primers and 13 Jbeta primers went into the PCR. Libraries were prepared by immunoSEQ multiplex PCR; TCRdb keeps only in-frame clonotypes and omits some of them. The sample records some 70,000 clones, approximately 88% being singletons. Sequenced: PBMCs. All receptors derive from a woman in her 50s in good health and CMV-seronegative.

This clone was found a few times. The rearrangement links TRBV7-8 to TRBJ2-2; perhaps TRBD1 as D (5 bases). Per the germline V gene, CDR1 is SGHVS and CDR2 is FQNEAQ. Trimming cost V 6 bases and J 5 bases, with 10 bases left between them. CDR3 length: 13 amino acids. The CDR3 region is CASRDTGTGELFF. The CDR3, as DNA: TGTGCCAGCAGGGATACAGGTACCGGGGAGCTGTTTTTT.

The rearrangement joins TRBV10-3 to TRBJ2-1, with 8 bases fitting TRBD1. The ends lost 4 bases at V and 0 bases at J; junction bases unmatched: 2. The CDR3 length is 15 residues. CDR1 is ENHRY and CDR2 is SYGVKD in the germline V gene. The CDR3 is CAISAGQGSYNEQFF. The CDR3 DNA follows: TGTGCCATCAGTGCCGGACAGGGCTCCTACAATGAGCAGTTCTTC.

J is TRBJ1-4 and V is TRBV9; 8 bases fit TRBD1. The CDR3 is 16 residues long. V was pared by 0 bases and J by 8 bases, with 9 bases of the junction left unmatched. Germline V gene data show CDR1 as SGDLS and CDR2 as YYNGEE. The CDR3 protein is CASSVGSGQGAEKLFF. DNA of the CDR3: TGTGCCAGCAGCGTAGGTTCGGGTCAGGGGGCAGAAAAACTGTTTTTT.

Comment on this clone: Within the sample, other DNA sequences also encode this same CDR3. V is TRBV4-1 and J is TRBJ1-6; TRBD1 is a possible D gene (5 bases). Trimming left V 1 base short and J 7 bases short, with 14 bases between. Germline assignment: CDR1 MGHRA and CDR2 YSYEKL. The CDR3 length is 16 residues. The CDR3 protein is CASSQAFRQRNSPLHF. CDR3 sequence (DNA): TGCGCCAGCAGCCAAGCTTTTAGACAGAGAAATTCACCCCTCCACTTT.

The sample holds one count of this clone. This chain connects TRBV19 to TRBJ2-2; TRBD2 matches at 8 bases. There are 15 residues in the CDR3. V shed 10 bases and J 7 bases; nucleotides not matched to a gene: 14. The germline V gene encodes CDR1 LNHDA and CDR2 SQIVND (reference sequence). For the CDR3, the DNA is TGTGCCAACAATAACGGGACTAGTGGAGTCGGGGAGCTGTTTTTT. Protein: CANNNGTSGVGELFF.

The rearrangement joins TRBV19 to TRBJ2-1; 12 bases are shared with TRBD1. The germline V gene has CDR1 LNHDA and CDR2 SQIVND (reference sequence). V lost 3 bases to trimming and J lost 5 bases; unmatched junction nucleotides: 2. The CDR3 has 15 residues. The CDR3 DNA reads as TGTGCCAGTAGTATCGGGACAGGGGGCAACAATGAGCAGTTCTTC. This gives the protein CASSIGTGGNNEQFF.

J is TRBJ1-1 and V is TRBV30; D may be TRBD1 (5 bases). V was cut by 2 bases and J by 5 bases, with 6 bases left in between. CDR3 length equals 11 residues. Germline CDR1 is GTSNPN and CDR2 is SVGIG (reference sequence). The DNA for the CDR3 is TGTGCCTGGAGTACAGGAACTGAAGCTTTCTTT. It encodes CAWSTGTEAFF.

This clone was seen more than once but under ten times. The CDR3 DNA sequence: TGTGCCACCAGCATCGGACTAGGGTCAGATACGCAGTATTTT. Amino acid sequence: CATSIGLGSDTQYF. The chain couples TRBV15 to TRBJ2-3; 7 nucleotides agree with TRBD2. The V gene's germline CDR1 is LNHNV and CDR2 YYDKDF (reference sequence). V was clipped by 4 bases and J by 4 bases; unmatched bases: 5. The CDR3 loop spans 14 amino acids. Complete variable domain (other parts from reference TRBV15 and TRBJ2-3): DAMVIQNPRYQVTQFGKPVTLSCSQTLNHNVMYWYQQKSSQAPKLLFHYYDKDFNNEADTPDNFQSRRPNTSFCFLDIRSPGLGDTAMYLCATSIGLGSDTQYFGPGTRLTVL.

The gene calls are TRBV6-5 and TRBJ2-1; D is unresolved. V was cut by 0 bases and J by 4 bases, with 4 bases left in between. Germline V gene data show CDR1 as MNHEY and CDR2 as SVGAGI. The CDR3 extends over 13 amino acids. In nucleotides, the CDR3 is TGTGCCAGCAGTTACTCCAGGTACAATGAGCAGTTCTTC. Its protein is CASSYSRYNEQFF.

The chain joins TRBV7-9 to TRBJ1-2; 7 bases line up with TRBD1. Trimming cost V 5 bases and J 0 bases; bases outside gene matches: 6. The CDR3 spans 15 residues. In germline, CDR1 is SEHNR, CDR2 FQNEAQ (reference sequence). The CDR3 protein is CASSPGTDTNYGYTF. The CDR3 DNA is TGTGCCAGCAGCCCCGGGACAGATACTAACTATGGCTACACCTTC.

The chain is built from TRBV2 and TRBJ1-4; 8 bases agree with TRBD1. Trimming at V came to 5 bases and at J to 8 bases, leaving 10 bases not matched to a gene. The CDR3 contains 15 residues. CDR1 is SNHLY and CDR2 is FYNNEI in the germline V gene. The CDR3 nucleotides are TGTGCCAGCAGTACTACCACAGGGGGTGGGGAAAAACTGTTTTTT. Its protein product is CASSTTTGGGEKLFF.

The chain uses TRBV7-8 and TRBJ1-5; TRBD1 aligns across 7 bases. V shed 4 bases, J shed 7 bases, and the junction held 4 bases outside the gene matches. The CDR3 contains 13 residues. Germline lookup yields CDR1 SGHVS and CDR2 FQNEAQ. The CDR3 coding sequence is TGTGCCAGCAGCTCCGAGGGGGCCCAGCCCCAGCATTTT. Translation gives CASSSEGAQPQHF.

In DNA form, the CDR3 reads TGTGCCAGCAGCCTCCTCGAAGGGGGTGAAGCTTTCTTT. Its protein is CASSLLEGGEAFF. The chain couples TRBV14 to TRBJ1-1; weak D call: TRBD1 (6 bases). V was clipped by 4 bases and J by 7 bases, with 13 bases between them. CDR3 size: 13 residues. The germline V gene has CDR1 SGHDN and CDR2 FVKESK.

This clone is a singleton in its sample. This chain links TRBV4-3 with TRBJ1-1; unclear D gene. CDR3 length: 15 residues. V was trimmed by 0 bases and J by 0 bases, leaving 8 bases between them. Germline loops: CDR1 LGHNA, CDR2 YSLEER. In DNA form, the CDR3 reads TGCGCCAGCAGCCAAGATCCACGGTTGAACACTGAAGCTTTCTTT. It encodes CASSQDPRLNTEAFF.

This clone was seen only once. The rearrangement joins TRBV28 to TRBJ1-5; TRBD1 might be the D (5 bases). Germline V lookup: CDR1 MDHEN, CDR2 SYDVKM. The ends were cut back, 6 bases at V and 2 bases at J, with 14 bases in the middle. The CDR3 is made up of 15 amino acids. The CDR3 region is CASRNFRVGNQPQHF. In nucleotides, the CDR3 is TGTGCCAGCAGGAACTTCAGGGTTGGCAATCAGCCCCAGCATTTT.

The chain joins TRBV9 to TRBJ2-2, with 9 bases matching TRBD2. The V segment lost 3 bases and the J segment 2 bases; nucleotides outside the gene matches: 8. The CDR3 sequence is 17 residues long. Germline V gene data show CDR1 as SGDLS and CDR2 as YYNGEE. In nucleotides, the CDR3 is TGTGCCAGCAGCGCAGTTAGCGGGGGCCTCAACACCGGGGAGCTGTTTTTT. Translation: CASSAVSGGLNTGELFF.

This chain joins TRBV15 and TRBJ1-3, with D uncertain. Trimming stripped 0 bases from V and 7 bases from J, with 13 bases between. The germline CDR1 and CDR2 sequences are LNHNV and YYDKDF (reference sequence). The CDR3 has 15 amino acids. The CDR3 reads CATSRDYGSGNTIYF. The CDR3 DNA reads TGTGCCACCAGCAGAGATTATGGTTCGGGGAACACCATATATTTT.

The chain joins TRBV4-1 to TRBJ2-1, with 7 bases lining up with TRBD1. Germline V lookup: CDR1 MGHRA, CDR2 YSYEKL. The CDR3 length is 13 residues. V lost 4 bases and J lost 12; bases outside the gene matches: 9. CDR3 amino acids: CASSLTGVAVQFF. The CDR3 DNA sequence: TGCGCCAGCAGCCTTACAGGGGTGGCTGTGCAGTTCTTC.

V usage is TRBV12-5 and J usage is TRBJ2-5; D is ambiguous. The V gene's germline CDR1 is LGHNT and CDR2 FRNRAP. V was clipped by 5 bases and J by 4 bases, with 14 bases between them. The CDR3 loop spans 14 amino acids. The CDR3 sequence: CASGPPRIPETQYF. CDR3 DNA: TGTGCTAGTGGTCCCCCCAGGATCCCAGAGACCCAGTACTTC. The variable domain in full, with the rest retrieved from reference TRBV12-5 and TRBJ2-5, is DARVTQTPRHKVTEMGQEVTMRCQPILGHNTVFWYRQTMMQGLELLAYFRNRAPLDDSGMPKDRFSAEMPDATLATLKIQPSEPRDSAVYFCASGPPRIPETQYFGPGTRLLVL.